Sequencing of this T cell receptor beta chain was carried out in a study of control samples from healthy donors and cancer patients. Repertoires were generated with immunoSEQ multiplex PCR, while TCRdb's copy carries only in-frame clones and drops some. This table holds 120,000 or so clones, 90% to 95% found once. Trimming cost V 3 bases and J 2 bases, with 10 bases left between them. CDR3 length: 14 residues. The germline V gene has CDR1 SGHTA and CDR2 FQGNSA. The J gene is TRBJ2-5, the V gene TRBV7-2, with D uncertain. The sequenced sample consisted of blood. This TCR was recovered from a woman aged 18-35 years in good health. In nucleotides, the CDR3 is TGTGCCAGCAGCTTGGAATTTCGACAAGAGACCCAGTACTTC. Translating gives CASSLEFRQETQYF.